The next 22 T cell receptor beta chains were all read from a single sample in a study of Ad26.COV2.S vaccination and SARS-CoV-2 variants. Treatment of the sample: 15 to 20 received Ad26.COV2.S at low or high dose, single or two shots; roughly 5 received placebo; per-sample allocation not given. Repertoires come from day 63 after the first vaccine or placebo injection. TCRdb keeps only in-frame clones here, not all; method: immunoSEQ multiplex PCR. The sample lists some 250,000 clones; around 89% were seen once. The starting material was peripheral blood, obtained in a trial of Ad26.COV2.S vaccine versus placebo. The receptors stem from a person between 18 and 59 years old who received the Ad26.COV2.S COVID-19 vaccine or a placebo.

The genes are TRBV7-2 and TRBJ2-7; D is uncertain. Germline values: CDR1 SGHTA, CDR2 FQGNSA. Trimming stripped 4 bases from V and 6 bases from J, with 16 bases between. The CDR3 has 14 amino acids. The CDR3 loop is CASSSTRTAAEQYF. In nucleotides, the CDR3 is TGTGCCAGCAGCTCGACACGGACGGCGGCCGAGCAGTACTTC.

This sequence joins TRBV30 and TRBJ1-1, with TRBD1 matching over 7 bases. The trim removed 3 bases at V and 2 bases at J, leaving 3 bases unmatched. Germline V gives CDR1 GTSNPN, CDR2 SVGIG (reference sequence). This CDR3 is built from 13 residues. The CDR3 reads CAWRGTANTEAFF. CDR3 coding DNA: TGTGCCTGGAGAGGGACAGCAAACACTGAAGCTTTCTTT.

The CDR3 loop reads CSVGPGTGGSKAFF. The CDR3 nucleotides are TGCAGCGTTGGGCCCGGGACAGGGGGCTCGAAAGCTTTCTTT. The chain employs TRBV29-1 and TRBJ1-1, with 12 bases fitting TRBD1. The CDR3 runs 14 residues. Per the germline V gene, CDR1 is SQVTM and CDR2 is ANQGSEA. Germline trimming cut 4 bases from V and 9 bases from J; bases unmatched to any gene: 9. Full variable domain (outside the CDR3, taken from reference TRBV29-1 and TRBJ1-1): SAVISQKPSRDICQRGTSLTIQCQVDSQVTMMFWYRQQPGQSLTLIATANQGSEATYESGFVIDKFPISRPNLTFSTLTVSNMSPEDSSIYLCSVGPGTGGSKAFFGQGTRLTVV.

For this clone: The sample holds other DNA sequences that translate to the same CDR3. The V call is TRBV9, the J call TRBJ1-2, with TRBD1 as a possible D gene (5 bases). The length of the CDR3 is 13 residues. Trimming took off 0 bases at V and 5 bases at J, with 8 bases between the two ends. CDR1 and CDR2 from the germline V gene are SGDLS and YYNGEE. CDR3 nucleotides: TGTGCCAGCAGCGTAGGGCAGGGTTATGGCTACACCTTC. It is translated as CASSVGQGYGYTF.

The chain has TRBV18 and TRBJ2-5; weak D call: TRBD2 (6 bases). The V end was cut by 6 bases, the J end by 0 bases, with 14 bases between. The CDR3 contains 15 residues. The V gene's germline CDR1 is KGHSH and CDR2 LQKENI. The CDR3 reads CASSGLSWDQETQYF. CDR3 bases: TGTGCCAGCTCCGGACTAAGTTGGGACCAAGAGACCCAGTACTTC.

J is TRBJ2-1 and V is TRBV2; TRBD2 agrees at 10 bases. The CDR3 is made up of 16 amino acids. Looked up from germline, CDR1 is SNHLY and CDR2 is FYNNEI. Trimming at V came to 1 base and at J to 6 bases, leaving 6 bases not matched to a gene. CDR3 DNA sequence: TGTGCCAGCAGTGAAGTATCTAGCGGGAGAATCAATGAGCAGTTCTTC. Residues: CASSEVSSGRINEQFF.

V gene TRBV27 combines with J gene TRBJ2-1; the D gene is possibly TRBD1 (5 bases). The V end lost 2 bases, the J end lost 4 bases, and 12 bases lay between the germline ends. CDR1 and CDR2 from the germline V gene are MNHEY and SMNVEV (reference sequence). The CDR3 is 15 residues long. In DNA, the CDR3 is TGTGCCAGCAGTTTAGCCCAGGGTCTTTACAATGAGCAGTTCTTC. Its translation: CASSLAQGLYNEQFF.

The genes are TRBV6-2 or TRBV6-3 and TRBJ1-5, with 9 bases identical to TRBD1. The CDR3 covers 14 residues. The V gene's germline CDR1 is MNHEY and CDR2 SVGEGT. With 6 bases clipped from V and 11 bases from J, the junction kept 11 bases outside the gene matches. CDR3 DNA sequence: TGTGCCAGCAGCCGCGGGACAGGGCGATGGGCCCAGCATTTT. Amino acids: CASSRGTGRWAQHF.

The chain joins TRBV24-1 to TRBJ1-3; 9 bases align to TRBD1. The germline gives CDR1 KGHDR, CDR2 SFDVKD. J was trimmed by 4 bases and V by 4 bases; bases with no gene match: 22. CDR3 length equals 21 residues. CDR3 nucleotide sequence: TGTGCCACCAGTGACATCTCTACCGGGACAGGGTTATTTACGCGGGGAAACACCATATATTTT. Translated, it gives CATSDISTGTGLFTRGNTIYF.

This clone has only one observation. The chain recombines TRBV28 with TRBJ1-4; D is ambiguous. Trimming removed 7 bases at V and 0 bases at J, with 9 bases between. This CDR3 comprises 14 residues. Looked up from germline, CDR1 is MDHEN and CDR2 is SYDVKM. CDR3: CASKSAATNEKLFF. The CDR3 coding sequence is TGTGCCAGCAAGTCAGCTGCAACTAATGAAAAACTGTTTTTT.

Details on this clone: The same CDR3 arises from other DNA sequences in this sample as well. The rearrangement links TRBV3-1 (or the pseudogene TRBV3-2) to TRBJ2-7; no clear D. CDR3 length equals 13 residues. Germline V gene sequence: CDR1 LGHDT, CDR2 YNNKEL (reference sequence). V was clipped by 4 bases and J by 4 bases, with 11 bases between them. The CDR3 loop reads CASSRTEGYEQYF. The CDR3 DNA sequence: TGTGCCAGCAGCCGAACTGAAGGGTACGAGCAGTACTTC.

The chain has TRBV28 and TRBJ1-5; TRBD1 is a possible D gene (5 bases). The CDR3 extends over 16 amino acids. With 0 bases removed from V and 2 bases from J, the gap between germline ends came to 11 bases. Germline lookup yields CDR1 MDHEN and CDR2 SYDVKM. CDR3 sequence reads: CASSLWSGLGNQPQHF. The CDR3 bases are TGTGCCAGCAGTTTATGGTCGGGACTTGGCAATCAGCCCCAGCATTTT.

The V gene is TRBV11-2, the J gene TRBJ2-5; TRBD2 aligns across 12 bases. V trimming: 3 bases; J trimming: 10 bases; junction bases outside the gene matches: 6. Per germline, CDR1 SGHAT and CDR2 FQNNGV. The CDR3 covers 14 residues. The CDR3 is CASSFLAGGRDQYF. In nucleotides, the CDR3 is TGTGCCAGCAGCTTTCTAGCGGGGGGGCGGGACCAGTACTTC. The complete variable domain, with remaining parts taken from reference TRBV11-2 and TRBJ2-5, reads EAGVAQSPRYKIIEKRQSVAFWCNPISGHATLYWYQQILGQGPKLLIQFQNNGVVDDSQLPKDRFSAERLKGVDSTLKIQPAKLEDSAVYLCASSFLAGGRDQYFGPGTRLLVL.

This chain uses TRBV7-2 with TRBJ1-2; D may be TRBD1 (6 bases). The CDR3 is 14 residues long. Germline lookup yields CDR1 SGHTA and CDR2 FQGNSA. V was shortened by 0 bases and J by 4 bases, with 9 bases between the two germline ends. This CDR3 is CASSLAPQGYGYTF. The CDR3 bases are TGTGCCAGCAGCTTAGCGCCACAGGGCTATGGCTACACCTTC. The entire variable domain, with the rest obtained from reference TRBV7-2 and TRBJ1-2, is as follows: GAGVSQSPSNKVTEKGKDVELRCDPISGHTALYWYRQSLGQGLEFLIYFQGNSAPDKSGLPSDRFSAERTGGSVSTLTIQRTQQEDSAVYLCASSLAPQGYGYTFGSGTRLTVV.

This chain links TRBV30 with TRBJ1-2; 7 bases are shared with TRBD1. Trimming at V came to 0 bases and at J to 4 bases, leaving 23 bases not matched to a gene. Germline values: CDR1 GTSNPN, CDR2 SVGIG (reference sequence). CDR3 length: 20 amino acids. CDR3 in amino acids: CAWSVGLLGDSGPEGYGYTF. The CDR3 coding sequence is TGTGCCTGGAGTGTTGGGCTTTTGGGGGACAGTGGACCAGAGGGCTATGGCTACACCTTC.

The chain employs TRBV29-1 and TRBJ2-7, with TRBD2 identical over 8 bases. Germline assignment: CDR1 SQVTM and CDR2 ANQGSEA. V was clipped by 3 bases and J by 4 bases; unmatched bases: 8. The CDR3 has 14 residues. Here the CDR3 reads CSVDTPAGGYEQYF. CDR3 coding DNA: TGCAGCGTTGATACTCCGGCGGGGGGTTACGAGCAGTACTTC.

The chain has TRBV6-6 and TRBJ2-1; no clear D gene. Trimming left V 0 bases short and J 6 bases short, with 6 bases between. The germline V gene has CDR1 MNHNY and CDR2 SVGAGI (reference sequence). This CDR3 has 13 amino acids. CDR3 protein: CASSYSRVNEQFF. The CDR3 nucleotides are TGTGCCAGCAGTTACTCGCGAGTCAATGAGCAGTTCTTC.

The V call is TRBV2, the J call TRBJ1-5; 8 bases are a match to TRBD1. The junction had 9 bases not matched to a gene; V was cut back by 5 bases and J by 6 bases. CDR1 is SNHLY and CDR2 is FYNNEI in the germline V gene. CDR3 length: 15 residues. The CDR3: CASSQQGGESQPQHF. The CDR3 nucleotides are TGTGCCAGCAGTCAACAGGGGGGGGAGAGTCAGCCCCAGCATTTT.

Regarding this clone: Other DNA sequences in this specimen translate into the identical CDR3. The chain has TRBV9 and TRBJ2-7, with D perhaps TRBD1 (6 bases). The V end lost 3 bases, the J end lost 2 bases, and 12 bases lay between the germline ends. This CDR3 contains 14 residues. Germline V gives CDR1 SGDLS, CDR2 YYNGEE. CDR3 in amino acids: CASSAAGVPYEQYF. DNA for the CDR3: TGTGCCAGCAGCGCAGCAGGGGTTCCCTACGAGCAGTACTTC. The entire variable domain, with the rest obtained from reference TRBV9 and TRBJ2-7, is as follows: DSGVTQTPKHLITATGQRVTLRCSPRSGDLSVYWYQQSLDQGLQFLIQYYNGEERAKGNILERFSAQQFPDLHSELNLSSLELGDSALYFCASSAAGVPYEQYFGPGTRLTVT.

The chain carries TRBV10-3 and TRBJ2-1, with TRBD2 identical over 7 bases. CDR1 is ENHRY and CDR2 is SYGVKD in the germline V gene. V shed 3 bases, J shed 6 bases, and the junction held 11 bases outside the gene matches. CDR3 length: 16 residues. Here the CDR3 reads CAISEKASGVGNEQFF. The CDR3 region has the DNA TGTGCCATCAGTGAAAAGGCTAGCGGCGTAGGCAATGAGCAGTTCTTC.

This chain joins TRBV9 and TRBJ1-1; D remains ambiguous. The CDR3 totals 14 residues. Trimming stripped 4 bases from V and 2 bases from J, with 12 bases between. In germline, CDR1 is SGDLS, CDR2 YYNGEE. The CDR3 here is CASSPRSVNTEAFF. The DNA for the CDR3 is TGTGCCAGCAGCCCCCGGTCGGTCAACACTGAAGCTTTCTTT.

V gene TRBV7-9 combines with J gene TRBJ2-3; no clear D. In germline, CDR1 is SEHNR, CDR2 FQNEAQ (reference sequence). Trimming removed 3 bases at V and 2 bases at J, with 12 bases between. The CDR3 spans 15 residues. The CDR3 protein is CASSLRRANTDTQYF. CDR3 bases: TGTGCCAGCAGCTTGCGTCGGGCTAACACAGATACGCAGTATTTT.